The TCR beta chain described here comes from a study of cytomegalovirus exposure and HLA in healthy donors. With respect to this clone: What it binds is not known.

V shed 2 bases, J shed 6 bases, and the junction held 11 bases outside the gene matches. Germline V lookup: CDR1 SGHRS, CDR2 YFSETQ. The length of the CDR3 is 17 residues. General observations from the study: Whilst most TCR sequences proved rare, a subset of public TCRs occurred across many donors.

The study ran its PCR with 60 Vbeta and 13 Jbeta primers. Sequencing was performed with immunoSEQ multiplex PCR; in TCRdb, only in-frame clones are kept and a portion is missing. This sample has about 160,000 clones, with roughly 78% found just once. The J gene is TRBJ2-1, the V gene TRBV5-1; 10 bases line up with TRBD2. The sequence was obtained from a woman aged 40 to 50 in good health and CMV-seronegative. Sequenced sample: PBMCs. CDR3 sequence (DNA): TGCGCCAGCAGCTTAATAGCGGGGGGCTCTGGTTTCAATGAGCAGTTCTTC. This gives the protein CASSLIAGGSGFNEQFF.